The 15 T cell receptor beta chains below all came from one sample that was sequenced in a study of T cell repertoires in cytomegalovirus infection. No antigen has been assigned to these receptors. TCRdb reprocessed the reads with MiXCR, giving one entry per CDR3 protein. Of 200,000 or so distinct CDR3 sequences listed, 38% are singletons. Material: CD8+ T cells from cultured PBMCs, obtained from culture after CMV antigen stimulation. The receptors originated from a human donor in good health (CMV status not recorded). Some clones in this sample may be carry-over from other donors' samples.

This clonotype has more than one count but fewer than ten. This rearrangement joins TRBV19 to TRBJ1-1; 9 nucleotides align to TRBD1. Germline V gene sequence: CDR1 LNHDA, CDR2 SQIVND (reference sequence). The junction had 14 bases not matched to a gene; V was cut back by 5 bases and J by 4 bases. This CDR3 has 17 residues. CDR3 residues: CASSSAGTGRGITEAFF. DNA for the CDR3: TGTGCCAGTAGTTCAGCCGGGACAGGGAGGGGGATCACTGAAGCTTTCTTT. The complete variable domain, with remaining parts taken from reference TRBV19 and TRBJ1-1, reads DGGITQSPKYLFRKEGQNVTLSCEQNLNHDAMYWYRQDPGQGLRLIYYSQIVNDFQKGDIAEGYSVSREKKESFPLTVTSAQKNPTAFYLCASSSAGTGRGITEAFFGQGTRLTVV.

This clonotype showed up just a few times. Here the CDR3 DNA reads TGTGCCAGCACTATCCAATCTGCGAGGGTTAACACCGGGGAGCTGTTTTTT. It is translated as CASTIQSARVNTGELFF. This chain connects TRBV28 to TRBJ2-2, with D perhaps matching TRBD2 (5 bases). The germline gives CDR1 MDHEN, CDR2 SYDVKM. The CDR3 loop spans 17 amino acids. The V end was cut by 7 bases, the J end by 2 bases, with 20 bases between.

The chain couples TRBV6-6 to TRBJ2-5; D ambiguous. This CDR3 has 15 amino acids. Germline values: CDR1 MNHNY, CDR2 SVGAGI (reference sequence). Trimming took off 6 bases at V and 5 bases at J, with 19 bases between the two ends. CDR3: CASSRQDGAPETQYF. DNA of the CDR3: TGTGCCAGCAGCCGCCAGGACGGTGCCCCCGAGACCCAGTACTTC.

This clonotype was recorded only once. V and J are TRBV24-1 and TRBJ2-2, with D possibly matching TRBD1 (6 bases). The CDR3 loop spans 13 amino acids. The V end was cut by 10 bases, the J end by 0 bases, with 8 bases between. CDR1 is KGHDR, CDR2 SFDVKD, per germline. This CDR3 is CATGHPNTGELFF. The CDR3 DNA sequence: TGTGCCACGGGACATCCGAACACCGGGGAGCTGTTTTTT.

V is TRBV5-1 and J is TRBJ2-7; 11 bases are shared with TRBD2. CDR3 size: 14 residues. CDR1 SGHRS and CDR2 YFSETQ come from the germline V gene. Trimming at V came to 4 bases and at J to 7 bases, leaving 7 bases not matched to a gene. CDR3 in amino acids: CASSAVAGGREQYF. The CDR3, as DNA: TGCGCCAGCAGCGCTGTAGCGGGAGGGCGTGAGCAGTACTTC. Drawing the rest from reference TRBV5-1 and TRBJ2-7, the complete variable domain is KAGVTQTPRYLIKTRGQQVTLSCSPISGHRSVSWYQQTPGQGLQFLFEYFSETQRNKGNFPGRFSGRQFSNSRSEMNVSTLELGDSALYLCASSAVAGGREQYFGPGTRLTVT.

The CDR3 loop reads CASSQRTGNTEAFF. Written as DNA, the CDR3 is TGCGCCAGCAGCCAAAGGACAGGGAACACTGAAGCTTTCTTT. The gene calls are TRBV4-1 and TRBJ1-1; TRBD1 aligns across 7 bases. V lost 2 bases to trimming and J lost 1 base; unmatched junction nucleotides: 1. The germline V gene has CDR1 MGHRA and CDR2 YSYEKL. The CDR3 is 14 amino acids.

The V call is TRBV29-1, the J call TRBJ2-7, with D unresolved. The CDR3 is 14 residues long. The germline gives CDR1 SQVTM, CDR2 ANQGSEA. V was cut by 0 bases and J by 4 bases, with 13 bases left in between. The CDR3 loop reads CSVEENLSGYEQYF. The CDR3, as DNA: TGCAGCGTTGAAGAGAATTTGTCCGGGTACGAGCAGTACTTC.

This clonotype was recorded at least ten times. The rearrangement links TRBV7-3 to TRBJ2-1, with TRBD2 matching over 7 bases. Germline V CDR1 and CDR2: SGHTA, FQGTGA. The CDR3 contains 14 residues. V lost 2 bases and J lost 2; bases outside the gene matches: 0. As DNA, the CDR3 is TGTGCCAGCAGCTTAGCGGGGGCCTACAATGAGCAGTTCTTC. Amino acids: CASSLAGAYNEQFF.

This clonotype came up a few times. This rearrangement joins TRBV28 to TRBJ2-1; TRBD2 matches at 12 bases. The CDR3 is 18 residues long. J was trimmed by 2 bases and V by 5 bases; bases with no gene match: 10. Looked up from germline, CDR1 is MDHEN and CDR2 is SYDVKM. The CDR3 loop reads CASSPRTSGNPTYNEQFF. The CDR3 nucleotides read TGTGCCAGCAGTCCCCGGACTAGCGGGAACCCTACCTACAATGAGCAGTTCTTC.

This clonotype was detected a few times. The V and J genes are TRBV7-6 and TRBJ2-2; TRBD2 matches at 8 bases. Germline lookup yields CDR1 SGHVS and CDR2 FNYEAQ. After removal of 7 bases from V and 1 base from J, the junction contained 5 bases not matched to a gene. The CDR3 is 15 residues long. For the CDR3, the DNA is TGTGCCAGCACCTCAACTAGCGGGAACACCGGGGAGCTGTTTTTT. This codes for CASTSTSGNTGELFF. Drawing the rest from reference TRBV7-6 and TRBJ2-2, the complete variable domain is GAGVSQSPRYKVTKRGQDVALRCDPISGHVSLYWYRQALGQGPEFLTYFNYEAQQDKSGLPNDRFSAERPEGSISTLTIQRTEQRDSAMYRCASTSTSGNTGELFFGEGSRLTVL.

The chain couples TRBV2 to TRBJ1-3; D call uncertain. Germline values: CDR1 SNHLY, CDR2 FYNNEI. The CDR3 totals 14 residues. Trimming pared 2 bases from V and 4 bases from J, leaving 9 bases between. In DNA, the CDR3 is TGTGCCAGCAGTGAACGCCTGTCGGGAAACACCATATATTTT. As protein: CASSERLSGNTIYF.

The CDR3 reads CASTPSTGSNQPQHF. In DNA, the CDR3 is TGTGCCAGTACCCCGTCGACAGGGAGCAATCAGCCCCAGCATTTT. The gene calls are TRBV19 and TRBJ1-5, with 7 nucleotides matching TRBD1. The germline gives CDR1 LNHDA, CDR2 SQIVND (reference sequence). The J segment lost 1 base and the V segment lost 7 bases, leaving 7 bases of the junction unmatched. The CDR3 totals 15 residues.

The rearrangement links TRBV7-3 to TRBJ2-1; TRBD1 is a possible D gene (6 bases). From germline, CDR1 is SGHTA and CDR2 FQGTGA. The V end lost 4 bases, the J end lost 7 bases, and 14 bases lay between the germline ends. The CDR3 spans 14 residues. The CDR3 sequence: CASSYLSRGNEQFF. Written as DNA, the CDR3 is TGTGCCAGCAGCTACCTCTCGAGGGGGAATGAGCAGTTCTTC.

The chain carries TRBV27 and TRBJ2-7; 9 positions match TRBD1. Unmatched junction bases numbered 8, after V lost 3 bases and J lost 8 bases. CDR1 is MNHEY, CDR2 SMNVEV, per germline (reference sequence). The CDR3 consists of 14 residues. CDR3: CASSFPGQGQKQYF. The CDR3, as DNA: TGTGCCAGCAGTTTCCCGGGACAGGGTCAGAAGCAGTACTTC.

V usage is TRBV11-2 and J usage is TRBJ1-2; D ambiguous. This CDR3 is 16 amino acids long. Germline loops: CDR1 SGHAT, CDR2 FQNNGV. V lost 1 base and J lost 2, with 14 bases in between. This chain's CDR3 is CASSLVSGGGNYGYTF. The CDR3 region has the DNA TGTGCCAGCAGCTTAGTTTCGGGTGGCGGGAACTATGGCTACACCTTC.